The clone carrying this T cell receptor beta chain occurred once. Its target is unknown. V lost 7 bases, J lost 1 base, and 16 bases lay in between. The CDR3 is made up of 15 amino acids. CDR1 and CDR2 from the germline V gene are ENHRY and SYGVKD. These data belong to a study of CD8 T cells in ankylosing spondylitis. Study results and limitations: A TCR beta motif made of about eight highly homologous variants seemed typical of ankylosing spondylitis blood. Disease-linked clones were found to be CD8+ and relatively rare in peripheral blood.

Preparation of TCR beta libraries was done by quantitative 5'-RACE with molecular barcodes. Each CDR3 protein gets one entry after TCRdb re-called the 5' RACE reads with MiXCR. The sample consists of about 440,000 distinct CDR3 sequences, 17% of them appearing once. This chain uses TRBV10-3 with TRBJ1-1, with D perhaps TRBD1 (5 bases). The TCR originated in a male donor with ankylosing spondylitis. Sequenced input: blood, either unsorted or a sorted T cell fraction (not recorded which). Here the CDR3 reads CAITPGGKGNTEAFF. Here the CDR3 DNA reads TGTGCCATCACCCCCGGGGGGAAGGGGAACACTGAAGCTTTCTTT.